The 13 T cell receptor beta chains below come from one sample, sequenced in a study of blood T cells in healthy people across ages. Together with a sample-barcoded 5' primer, a J-beta primer mix was included in a second PCR lasting about 7 to 11 cycles. One entry per CDR3 protein results from TCRdb running MiXCR on the 5' RACE reads. The sample lists about 1 million distinct CDR3 sequences; approximately 25% were seen once. The sample also formed part of further work on T cells of mothers and their children.

Sequenced: blood. These receptors originate from a girl aged 2-10 years in good health.

In this sample, this clonotype turned up many times. The CDR3 DNA follows: TGTGCCAGCGGTGGAGTTTCCAATCAGCCCCAGCATTTT. It translates to CASGGVSNQPQHF. The chain has TRBV27 and TRBJ1-5; D is uncertain. V lost 8 bases to trimming and J lost 3 bases, with 11 bases between them. Looked up from germline, CDR1 is MNHEY and CDR2 is SMNVEV (reference sequence). This CDR3 contains 13 residues.

The genes are TRBV10-3 and TRBJ1-4, with 7 bases matching TRBD1. V was pared by 2 bases and J by 6 bases, with 3 bases of the junction left unmatched. The CDR3 length is 14 residues. Germline V gene sequence: CDR1 ENHRY, CDR2 SYGVKD. The CDR3 is CAISEKGADEKLFF. Written as DNA, the CDR3 is TGTGCCATCAGTGAGAAGGGGGCGGATGAAAAACTGTTTTTT.

V and J are TRBV3-1 and TRBJ2-5; possibly TRBD2 for D (6 bases). The CDR3 loop spans 14 amino acids. V was pared by 6 bases and J by 5 bases, with 16 bases between. From germline, CDR1 is LGHDT and CDR2 YNNKEL (reference sequence). Here the CDR3 DNA reads TGTGCCAGCAGACCACGCGGGAACCCGGAGACCCAGTACTTC. Amino acid sequence: CASRPRGNPETQYF.

This clonotype was observed a handful of times. The chain combines TRBV7-9 with TRBJ2-7, with TRBD1 as a possible D gene (6 bases). There are 15 residues in the CDR3. V lost 5 bases, J lost 5 bases, and 19 bases lay in between. The germline V gene has CDR1 SEHNR and CDR2 FQNEAQ (reference sequence). The chain's CDR3 is CASSPLRDILDEQYF. The CDR3 nucleotides read TGTGCCAGCAGCCCCCTAAGGGACATCCTTGACGAGCAGTACTTC.

This clonotype was seen many times. DNA for the CDR3: TGCAGCGCCCGAGCGGGAGAAGAGACCCAGTACTTC. Translating it yields CSARAGEETQYF. The gene calls are TRBV29-1 and TRBJ2-5; TRBD2 aligns across 8 bases. CDR3 length equals 12 residues. Looked up from germline, CDR1 is SQVTM and CDR2 is ANQGSEA. With 7 bases clipped from V and 3 bases from J, the junction kept 4 bases outside the gene matches.

This clonotype was picked up a small number of times. The chain's CDR3 is CASSLPAGVGDEQFF. In DNA, the CDR3 is TGTGCCAGCAGTTTACCGGCGGGAGTCGGCGATGAGCAGTTCTTC. The rearrangement links TRBV27 to TRBJ2-1; 7 bases map to TRBD2. Germline values: CDR1 MNHEY, CDR2 SMNVEV (reference sequence). The trim removed 2 bases at V and 8 bases at J, leaving 9 bases unmatched. The CDR3 sequence is 15 residues long.

The rearrangement links TRBV18 to TRBJ2-7, with a possible D match to TRBD1 (6 bases). The germline V gene has CDR1 KGHSH and CDR2 LQKENI. CDR3 length: 14 amino acids. The V and J ends lost 4 bases and 4 bases respectively, with 14 bases between them. The CDR3 DNA sequence: TGTGCCAGCTCACACAGGGAAAAGCCTTACGAGCAGTACTTC. Amino acid sequence: CASSHREKPYEQYF.

The V and J genes are TRBV6-5 and TRBJ2-4, with TRBD1 matching 9 bases. J gave up 15 bases and V 4 bases, and 7 bases lay outside the gene matches. This CDR3 comprises 12 residues. Germline CDR1 reads MNHEY; CDR2 reads SVGAGI. CDR3 in DNA: TGTGCCAGCAGTTTAATGGGACAGGGATGGTACTTC. Translated, it gives CASSLMGQGWYF.

Turning to this clonotype: An end of the junction does not agree with germline; a read error may underlie this. The chain employs TRBV12-3 or TRBV12-4 and TRBJ2-5; no firm D call. The CDR3 extends over 8 amino acids. The CDR3 reads CASTLRPF. DNA for the CDR3: TGTGCCAGCACGCTAAGACCCTTC.

This CDR3 reads CASSYSVGSYNEQFF. CDR3 DNA sequence: TGTGCCAGCAGTTACTCGGTGGGGTCCTACAATGAGCAGTTCTTC. The V and J genes are TRBV6-5 and TRBJ2-1, with unresolved D. Germline V CDR1 and CDR2: MNHEY, SVGAGI. The CDR3 is made up of 15 amino acids. Between the trimmed V and J ends, which lost 0 bases and 1 base, there was a span of 7 bases.

The rearrangement joins TRBV9 to TRBJ1-5, with D maybe TRBD1 (6 bases). The CDR3 spans 13 residues. In germline, CDR1 is SGDLS, CDR2 YYNGEE. Trimming removed 3 bases at V and 7 bases at J, with 11 bases between. CDR3 region: CASSGNTGQPQHF. CDR3 nucleotides: TGTGCCAGCAGCGGCAATACAGGGCAGCCCCAGCATTTT.

The chain uses TRBV24-1 and TRBJ1-6; 9 nucleotides match TRBD1. Trimming removed 9 bases from V and 10 bases from J; junction bases left unmatched: 12. Germline CDR1 and CDR2: KGHDR and SFDVKD. This CDR3 region has 15 residues. CDR3 bases: TGTGCCACCGTGAGGGGACAGGGAGATGGATCACCCCTCCACTTT. Translation gives CATVRGQGDGSPLHF.

There are a few counts of this clonotype. In DNA, the CDR3 is TGCAGCGTTGAGTTCCAGGAAAAAGAGACCCAGTACTTC. Protein product: CSVEFQEKETQYF. The chain recombines TRBV29-1 with TRBJ2-5; D unresolved. V lost 3 bases to trimming and J lost 3 bases, with 11 bases between them. This CDR3 has 13 residues. Germline lookup yields CDR1 SQVTM and CDR2 ANQGSEA.